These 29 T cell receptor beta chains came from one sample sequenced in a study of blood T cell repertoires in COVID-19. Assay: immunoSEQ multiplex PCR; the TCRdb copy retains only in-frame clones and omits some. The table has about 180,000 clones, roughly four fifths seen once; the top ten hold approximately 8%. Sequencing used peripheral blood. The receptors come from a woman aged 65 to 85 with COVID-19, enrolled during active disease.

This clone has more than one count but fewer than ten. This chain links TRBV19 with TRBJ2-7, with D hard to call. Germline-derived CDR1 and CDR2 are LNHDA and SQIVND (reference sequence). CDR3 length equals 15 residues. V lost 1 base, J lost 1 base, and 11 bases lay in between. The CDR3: CASSIVPTPSYEQYF. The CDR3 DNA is TGTGCCAGTAGTATAGTCCCGACTCCTTCCTACGAGCAGTACTTC.

DNA for the CDR3: TGTGCCACCCGTTCAGGGGCGTTGAACACAGATACGCAGTATTTT. This gives the protein CATRSGALNTDTQYF. V and J are TRBV19 and TRBJ2-3, with D perhaps TRBD1 (6 bases). This CDR3 has 15 amino acids. V dropped 10 bases and J dropped 2 bases, with 19 bases sitting between them. Germline CDR1 and CDR2: LNHDA and SQIVND (reference sequence).

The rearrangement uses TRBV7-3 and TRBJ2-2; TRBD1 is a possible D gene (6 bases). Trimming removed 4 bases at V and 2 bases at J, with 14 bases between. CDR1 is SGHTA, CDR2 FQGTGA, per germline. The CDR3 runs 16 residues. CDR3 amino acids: CASSYLGTTNTGELFF. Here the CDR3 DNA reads TGTGCCAGCAGCTACCTTGGGACAACCAACACCGGGGAGCTGTTTTTT.

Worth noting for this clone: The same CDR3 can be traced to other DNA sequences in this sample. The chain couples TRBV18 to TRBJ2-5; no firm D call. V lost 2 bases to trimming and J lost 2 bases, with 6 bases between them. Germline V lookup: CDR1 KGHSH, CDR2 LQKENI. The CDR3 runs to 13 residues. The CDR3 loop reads CASSPGQQETQYF. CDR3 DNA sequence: TGTGCCAGCTCACCAGGGCAGCAAGAGACCCAGTACTTC.

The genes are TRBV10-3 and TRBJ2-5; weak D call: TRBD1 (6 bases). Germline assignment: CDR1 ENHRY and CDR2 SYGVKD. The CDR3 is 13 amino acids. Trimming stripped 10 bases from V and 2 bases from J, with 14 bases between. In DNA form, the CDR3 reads TGTGCCACGACCGGACAGACGCAAGAGACCCAGTACTTC. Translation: CATTGQTQETQYF.

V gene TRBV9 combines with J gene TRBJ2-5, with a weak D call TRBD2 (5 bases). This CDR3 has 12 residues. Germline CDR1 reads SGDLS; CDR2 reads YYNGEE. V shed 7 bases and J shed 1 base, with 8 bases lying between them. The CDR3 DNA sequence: TGTGCCAGCGGACGGGGCCAAGAGACCCAGTACTTC. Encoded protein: CASGRGQETQYF.

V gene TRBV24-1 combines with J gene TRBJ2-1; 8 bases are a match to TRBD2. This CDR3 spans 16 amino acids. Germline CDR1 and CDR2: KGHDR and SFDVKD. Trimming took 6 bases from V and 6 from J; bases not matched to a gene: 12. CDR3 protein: CATSISGGPVSNEQFF. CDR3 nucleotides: TGTGCCACCAGTATCTCGGGAGGGCCGGTCTCCAATGAGCAGTTCTTC.

In nucleotides, the CDR3 is TGTGCCAGCTCTCCTCAGGGGTTGGACACAGATACGCAGTATTTT. Translating gives CASSPQGLDTDTQYF. The rearrangement uses TRBV18 and TRBJ2-3, with D perhaps TRBD1 (6 bases). The length of the CDR3 is 15 residues. Germline CDR1 is KGHSH and CDR2 is LQKENI. Trimming stripped 6 bases from V and 2 bases from J, with 15 bases between.

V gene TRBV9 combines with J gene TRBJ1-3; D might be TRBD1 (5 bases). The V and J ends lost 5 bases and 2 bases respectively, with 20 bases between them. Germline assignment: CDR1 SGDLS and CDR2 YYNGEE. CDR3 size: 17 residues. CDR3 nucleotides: TGTGCCAGCAGTAGGGGACTTCTGCGGGGAACTGGAAACACCATATATTTT. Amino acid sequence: CASSRGLLRGTGNTIYF. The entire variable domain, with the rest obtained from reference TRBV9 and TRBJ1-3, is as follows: DSGVTQTPKHLITATGQRVTLRCSPRSGDLSVYWYQQSLDQGLQFLIQYYNGEERAKGNILERFSAQQFPDLHSELNLSSLELGDSALYFCASSRGLLRGTGNTIYFGEGSWLTVV.

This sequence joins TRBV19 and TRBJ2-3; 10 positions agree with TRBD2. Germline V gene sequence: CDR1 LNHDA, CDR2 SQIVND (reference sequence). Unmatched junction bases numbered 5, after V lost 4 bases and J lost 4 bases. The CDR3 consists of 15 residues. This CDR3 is CASSTLAGAADTQYF. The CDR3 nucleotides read TGTGCCAGTAGTACTCTAGCGGGAGCGGCAGATACGCAGTATTTT.

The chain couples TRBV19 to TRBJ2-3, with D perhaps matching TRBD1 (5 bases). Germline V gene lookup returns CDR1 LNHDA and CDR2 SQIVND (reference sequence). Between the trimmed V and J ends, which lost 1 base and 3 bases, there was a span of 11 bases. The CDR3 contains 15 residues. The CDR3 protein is CASSIGQGGTDTQYF. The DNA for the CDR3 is TGTGCCAGTAGTATAGGCCAGGGTGGGACAGATACGCAGTATTTT.

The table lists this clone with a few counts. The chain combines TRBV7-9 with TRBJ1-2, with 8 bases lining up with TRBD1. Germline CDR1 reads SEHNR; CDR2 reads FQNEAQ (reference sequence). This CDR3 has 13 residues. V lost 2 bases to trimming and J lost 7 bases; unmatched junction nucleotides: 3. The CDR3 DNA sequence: TGTGCCAGCAGCTTACAGGGGGCCACTGGCTACACCTTC. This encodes CASSLQGATGYTF.

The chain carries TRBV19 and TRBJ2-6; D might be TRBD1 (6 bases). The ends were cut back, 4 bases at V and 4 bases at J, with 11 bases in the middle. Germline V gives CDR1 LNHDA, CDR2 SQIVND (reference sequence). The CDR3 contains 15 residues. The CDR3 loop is CASSRVGTGANVLTF. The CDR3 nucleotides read TGTGCCAGTAGTAGGGTAGGGACAGGGGCCAACGTCCTGACTTTC.

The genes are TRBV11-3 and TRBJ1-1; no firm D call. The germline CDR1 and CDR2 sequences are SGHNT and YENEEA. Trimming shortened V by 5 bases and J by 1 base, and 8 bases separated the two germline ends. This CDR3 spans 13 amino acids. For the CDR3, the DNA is TGTGCCAGCAGCCCAGGAGGGAACACTGAAGCTTTCTTT. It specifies CASSPGGNTEAFF.

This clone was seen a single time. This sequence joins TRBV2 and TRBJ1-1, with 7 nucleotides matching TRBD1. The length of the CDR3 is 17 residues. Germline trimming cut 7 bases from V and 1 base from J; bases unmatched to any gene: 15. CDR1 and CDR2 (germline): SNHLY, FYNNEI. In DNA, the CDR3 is TGTGCCAGCAATCTTAACGGGGCAGGGGGTTGGAACACTGAAGCTTTCTTT. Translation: CASNLNGAGGWNTEAFF.

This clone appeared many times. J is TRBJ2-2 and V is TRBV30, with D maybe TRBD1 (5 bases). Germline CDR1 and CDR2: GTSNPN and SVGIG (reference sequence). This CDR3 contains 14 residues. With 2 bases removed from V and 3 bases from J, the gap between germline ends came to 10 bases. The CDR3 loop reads CAWSTGDYTGELFF. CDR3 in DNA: TGTGCCTGGAGTACAGGAGATTACACCGGGGAGCTGTTTTTT.

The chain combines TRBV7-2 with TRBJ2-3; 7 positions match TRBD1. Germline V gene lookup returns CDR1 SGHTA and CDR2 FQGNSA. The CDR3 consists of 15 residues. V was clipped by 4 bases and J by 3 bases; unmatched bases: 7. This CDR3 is CASSSKDRLTDTQYF. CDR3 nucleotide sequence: TGTGCCAGCAGCTCTAAGGACAGGTTGACAGATACGCAGTATTTT.

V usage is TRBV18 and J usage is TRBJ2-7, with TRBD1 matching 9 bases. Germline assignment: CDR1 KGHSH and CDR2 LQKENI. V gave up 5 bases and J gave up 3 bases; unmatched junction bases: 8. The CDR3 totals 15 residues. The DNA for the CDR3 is TGTGCCAGCTCATCTACAGGGGGCCCCGTCTACGAGCAGTACTTC. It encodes CASSSTGGPVYEQYF.

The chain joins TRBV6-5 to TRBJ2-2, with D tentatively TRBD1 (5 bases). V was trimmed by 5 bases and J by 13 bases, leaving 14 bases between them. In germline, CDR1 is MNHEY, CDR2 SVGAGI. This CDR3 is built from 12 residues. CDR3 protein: CASSLDTRRLFF. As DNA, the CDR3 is TGTGCCAGCAGTCTGGACACCCGGCGGCTGTTTTTT.

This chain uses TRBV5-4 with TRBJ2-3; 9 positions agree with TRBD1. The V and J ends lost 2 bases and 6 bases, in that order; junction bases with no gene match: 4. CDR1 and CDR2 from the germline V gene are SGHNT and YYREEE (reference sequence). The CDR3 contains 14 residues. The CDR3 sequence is CASSLQGAVDTQYF. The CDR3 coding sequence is TGTGCCAGCAGCTTACAGGGGGCGGTGGATACGCAGTATTTT.

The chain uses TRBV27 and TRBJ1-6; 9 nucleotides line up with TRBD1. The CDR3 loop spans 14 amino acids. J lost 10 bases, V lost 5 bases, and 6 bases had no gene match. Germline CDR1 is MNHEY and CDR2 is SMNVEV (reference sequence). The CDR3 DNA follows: TGTGCCAGCAGTCGGGACAGGGTAACATCACCCCTCCACTTT. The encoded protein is CASSRDRVTSPLHF.

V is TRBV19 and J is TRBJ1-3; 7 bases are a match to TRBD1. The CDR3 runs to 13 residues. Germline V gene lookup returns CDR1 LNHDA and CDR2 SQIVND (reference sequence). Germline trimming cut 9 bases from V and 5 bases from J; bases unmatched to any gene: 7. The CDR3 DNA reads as TGTGCCAGCGGGACAGTTTCACGAAACACCATATATTTT. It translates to CASGTVSRNTIYF.

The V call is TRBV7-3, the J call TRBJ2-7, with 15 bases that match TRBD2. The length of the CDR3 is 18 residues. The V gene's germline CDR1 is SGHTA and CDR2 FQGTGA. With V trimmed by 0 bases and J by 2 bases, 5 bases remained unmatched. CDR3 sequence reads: CASSLTGLAGGPTYEQYF. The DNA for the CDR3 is TGTGCCAGCAGCTTAACGGGACTAGCGGGAGGTCCAACCTACGAGCAGTACTTC.

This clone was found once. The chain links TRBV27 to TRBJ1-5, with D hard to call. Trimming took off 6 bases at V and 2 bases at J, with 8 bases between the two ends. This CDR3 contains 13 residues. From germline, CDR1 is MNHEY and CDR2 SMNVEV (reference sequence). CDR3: CASSAAGNQPQHF. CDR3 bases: TGTGCCAGCAGCGCGGCCGGCAATCAGCCCCAGCATTTT.

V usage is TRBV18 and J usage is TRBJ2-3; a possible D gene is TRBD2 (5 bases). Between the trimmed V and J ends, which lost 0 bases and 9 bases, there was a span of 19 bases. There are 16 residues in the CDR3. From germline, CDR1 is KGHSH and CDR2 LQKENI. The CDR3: CASSPPSSLSSGTQYF. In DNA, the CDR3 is TGTGCCAGCTCACCACCATCGAGCCTATCCTCGGGGACGCAGTATTTT.

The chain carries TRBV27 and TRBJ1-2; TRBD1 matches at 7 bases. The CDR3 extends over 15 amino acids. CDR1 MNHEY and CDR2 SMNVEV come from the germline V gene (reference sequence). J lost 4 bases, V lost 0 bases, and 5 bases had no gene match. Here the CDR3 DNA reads TGTGCCAGCAGTTTATCGCCCACAGGGGCCTATGGCTACACCTTC. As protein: CASSLSPTGAYGYTF.

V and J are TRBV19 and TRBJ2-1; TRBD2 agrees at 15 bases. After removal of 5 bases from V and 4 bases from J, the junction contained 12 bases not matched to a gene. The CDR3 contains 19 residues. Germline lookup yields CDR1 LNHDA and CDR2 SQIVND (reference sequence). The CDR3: CASSFRTSGRVKSYNEQFF. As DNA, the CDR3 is TGTGCCAGTAGTTTTCGGACTAGCGGGAGGGTTAAAAGTTACAATGAGCAGTTCTTC.

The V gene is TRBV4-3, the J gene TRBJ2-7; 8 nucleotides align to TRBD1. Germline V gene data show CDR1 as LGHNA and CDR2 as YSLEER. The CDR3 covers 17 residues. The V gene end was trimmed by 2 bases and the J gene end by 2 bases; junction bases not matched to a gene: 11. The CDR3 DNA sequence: TGCGCCAGCAGCCAAAATATTGACCGGGACAGGACCTACGAGCAGTACTTC. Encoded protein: CASSQNIDRDRTYEQYF.

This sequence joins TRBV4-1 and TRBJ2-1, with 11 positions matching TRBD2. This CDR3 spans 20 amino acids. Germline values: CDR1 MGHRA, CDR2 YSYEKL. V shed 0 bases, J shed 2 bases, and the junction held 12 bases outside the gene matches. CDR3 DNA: TGCGCCAGCAGCCAAGATAAACGGGGGACTAGCGGATTTACCTACAATGAGCAGTTCTTC. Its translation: CASSQDKRGTSGFTYNEQFF.